Listed below are T cell receptor beta chains from one sample, sequenced in a study of beta chain features in type 1 diabetes. Assay used: immunoSEQ multiplex PCR; TCRdb lists only in-frame clones, some missing. The sample shows hundreds of thousands of clones, around 15% of them seen only once. Sequenced input: naive CD4+ T cells from blood. These receptor sequences come from a young man with type 1 diabetes. Each CDR3 is given with its conserved first and last residue.

TRBJ2-2,TRBV25-1,CASSEYGGTRGLIGELFF
TRBJ2-1,TRBV9,CASSVADNNEQFF
TRBJ1-1,TRBV29-1,CSVEQTPNTEAFF
TRBJ2-2,TRBV14,CASSSRVGVTGELFF
TRBJ2-7,TRBV30,CAWNLYGGNGPRYF
TRBJ2-3,TRBV4-2,CASSRQEASGGASSTDTQYF
TRBJ2-3,TRBV30,CAWSAPWGPTDTQYF
TRBJ1-2,TRBV2,CASSTGTASFGYTF
TRBJ2-2,TRBV2,CASRTGTLNTGELFF
TRBJ1-5,TRBV5-1,CASSLEGREEQPQHF
TRBJ2-7,TRBV7-2,CASSLIWGLTYEQYF
TRBJ1-1,TRBV7-9,CASSLEGSEAFF
TRBJ1-5,TRBV18,CASSPGGMGSLHQPQHF
TRBJ2-7,TRBV4-1,CASSQDTPASGRSYEQYF
TRBJ2-1,TRBV7-2,CASSLEQSSYNEQFF
TRBJ1-1,TRBV18,CASSPPSGGEAFF
TRBJ2-7,TRBV7-9,CASSGQPGSYEQYF
TRBJ1-2,TRBV7-2,CASSSPNRGFYGYTF
TRBJ1-1,TRBV6-5,CASSYTPEGSAFF
TRBJ2-2,TRBV6-5,CASRHNTGELFF
TRBJ2-6,TRBV29-1,CSVGLGANVLTF
TRBJ2-7,TRBV15,CATSRDLRDDEQYF
TRBJ2-3,TRBV11-2,CASSSDRGSDTQYF
TRBJ2-1,TRBV5-1,CASSHGQGVNEQFF
TRBJ2-2,TRBV7-2,CASSSLGLDTGELFF
TRBJ1-3,TRBV7-2,CASSQGTAGNTIYF
TRBJ2-1,TRBV7-2,CASSSPGRLNEQFF
TRBJ1-4,TRBV30,CAWREVGRGDEKLFF
TRBJ2-3,TRBV29-1,CSAPKPDTQYF
TRBJ2-7,TRBV5-1,CASSLANTPRDEQYF
TRBJ2-1,TRBV30,CAWTQWEAYNEQFF
TRBJ2-2,TRBV2,CASTQGAGVSTGELFF
TRBJ2-1,TRBV5-1,CASSPGPGDEQFF
TRBJ2-3,TRBV5-1,CASSMQSTDTQYF
TRBJ2-2,TRBV6-6,CASSYSPGSTGELFF
TRBJ2-2,TRBV2,CASRAGYGELFF
TRBJ1-2,TRBV11-2,CASGTPKGYTF
TRBJ1-3,TRBV29-1,CSAGSSSGNTIYF
TRBJ2-1,TRBV9,CASSVFSGQSRDEQFF
TRBJ1-1,TRBV18,CASSPPYGNTEAFF
TRBJ1-6,TRBV7-8,CASTFRVLGFQALHF
TRBJ1-2,TRBV28,CASSLGQGPGYTF
TRBJ2-1,TRBV23-1,CASVNGGDSYNEQFF
TRBJ1-5,TRBV15,CATSRDGSVSNQPQHF
TRBJ1-2,TRBV30,CAWSRGVPGGYTF
TRBJ1-2,TRBV6-1,CASRTGPTYYGYTF
TRBJ2-5,TRBV4-1,CASSQEGSASASETQYF
TRBJ2-3,TRBV11-2,CASSFGHFTDTQYF
TRBJ1-1,TRBV30,CAWSRAGLGSEAFF
TRBJ2-1,TRBV30,CAWSVRAGGPSNEQFF
TRBJ1-1,TRBV7-9,CASSPPKFGVDEAFF
TRBJ2-1,TRBV30,CAWSVQVPGLRFF
TRBJ2-1,TRBV7-9,CASRPLAGASYNEQFF
TRBJ1-5,TRBV28,CASSFAGLYSNQPQHF
TRBJ2-5,TRBV5-4,CASSTQQTQETQYF
TRBJ2-1,TRBV5-1,CASSELAGARPEQFF
TRBJ2-6,TRBV30,CAWSNSGANVLTF